The T cell receptor beta chain under discussion was sequenced for a study of blood T cell repertoires in COVID-19. Study-level background: COVID-19 samples collected from the United States, Italy and Spain covered acute and convalescent phases. Sample material is recorded as cDNA or gDNA derived from T cells, B-cell-depleted T cells, or PBMCs.

Clones were sequenced by immunoSEQ multiplex PCR, and TCRdb holds only the in-frame ones, with some missing. This table holds about 180,000 clones, approximately 80% found once. Trimming took off 1 base at V and 1 base at J, with 19 bases between the two ends. CDR3 length: 19 amino acids. Per germline, CDR1 MDHEN and CDR2 SYDVKM. Followed longitudinally, the Seattle patients had been enrolled during active infection. This rearrangement joins TRBV28 to TRBJ2-2, with D perhaps TRBD1 (5 bases). This clonotype was obtained from a woman between 40 and 50 years old with COVID-19, enrolled during active disease. The source material was peripheral blood. CDR3 in amino acids: CASSLFIAWGRENTGELFF. The DNA of the CDR3 is TGTGCCAGCAGTTTATTTATCGCGTGGGGCAGGGAGAACACCGGGGAGCTGTTTTTT.